This T cell receptor (beta chain) was found in a study of cytomegalovirus exposure and HLA in healthy donors. Study information: An early release of data contained approximately 80 million unique TCRs, which came from HLA-typed donors.

Both 60 Vbeta primers and 13 Jbeta primers went into the PCR. Data came from immunoSEQ multiplex PCR; TCRdb stores just in-frame clones and leaves some out. The top ten hold less than 1.5% of the sample, which has 97,000 or so clones, roughly 81% seen once. CDR3 size: 16 residues. Germline V lookup: CDR1 LNHDA, CDR2 SQIVND (reference sequence). Trimming took off 3 bases at V and 1 base at J, with 12 bases between the two ends. This clone was detected once. The receptor's source is a man in his forties in good health and CMV-seronegative. Sequencing used PBMCs. This rearrangement joins TRBV19 to TRBJ2-2; D is unresolved. CDR3 sequence (DNA): TGTGCCAGTAGTATGGAGTCTGGAAGGAACACCGGGGAGCTGTTTTTT. Translation gives CASSMESGRNTGELFF. The variable domain in full, with the rest retrieved from reference TRBV19 and TRBJ2-2, is DGGITQSPKYLFRKEGQNVTLSCEQNLNHDAMYWYRQDPGQGLRLIYYSQIVNDFQKGDIAEGYSVSREKKESFPLTVTSAQKNPTAFYLCASSMESGRNTGELFFGEGSRLTVL.